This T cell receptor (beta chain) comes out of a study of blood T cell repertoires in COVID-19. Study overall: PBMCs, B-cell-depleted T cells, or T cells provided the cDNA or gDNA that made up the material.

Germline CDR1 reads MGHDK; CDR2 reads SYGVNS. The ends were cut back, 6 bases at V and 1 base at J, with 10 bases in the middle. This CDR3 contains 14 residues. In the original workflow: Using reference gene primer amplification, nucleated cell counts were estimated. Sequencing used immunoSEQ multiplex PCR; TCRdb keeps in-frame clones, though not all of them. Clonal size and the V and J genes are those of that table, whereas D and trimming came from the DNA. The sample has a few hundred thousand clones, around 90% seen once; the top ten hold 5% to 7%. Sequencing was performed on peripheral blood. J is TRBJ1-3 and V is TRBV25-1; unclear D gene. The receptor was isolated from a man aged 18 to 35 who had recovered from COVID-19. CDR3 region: CASSSGLSGNTIYF. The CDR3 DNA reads TGTGCCAGCAGCTCAGGTCTTTCTGGAAACACCATATATTTT.